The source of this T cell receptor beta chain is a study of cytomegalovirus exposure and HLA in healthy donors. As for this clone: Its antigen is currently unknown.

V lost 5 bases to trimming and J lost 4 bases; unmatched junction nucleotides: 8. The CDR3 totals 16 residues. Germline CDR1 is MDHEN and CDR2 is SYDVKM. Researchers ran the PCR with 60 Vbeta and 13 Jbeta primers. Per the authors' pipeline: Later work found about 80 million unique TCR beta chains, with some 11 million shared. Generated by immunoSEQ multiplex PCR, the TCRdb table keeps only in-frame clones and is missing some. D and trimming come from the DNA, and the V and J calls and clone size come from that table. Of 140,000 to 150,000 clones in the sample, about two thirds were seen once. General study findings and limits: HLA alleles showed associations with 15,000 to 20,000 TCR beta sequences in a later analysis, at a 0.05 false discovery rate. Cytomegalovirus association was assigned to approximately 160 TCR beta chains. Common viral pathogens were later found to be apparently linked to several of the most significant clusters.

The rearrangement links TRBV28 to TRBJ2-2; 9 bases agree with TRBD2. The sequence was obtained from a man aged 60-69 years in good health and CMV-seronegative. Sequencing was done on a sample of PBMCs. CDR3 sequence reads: CASSLYSGSLTGELFF. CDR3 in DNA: TGTGCCAGCAGTCTATATAGCGGGAGTCTCACCGGGGAGCTGTTTTTT.